This T cell receptor (beta chain) comes out of a study of shared clonotypes between healthy human individuals. General observations from the study: Sequencing depth was expected to influence donor clonotype sharing.

Trimming cost V 4 bases and J 2 bases; bases outside gene matches: 1. Looked up from germline, CDR1 is SNHLY and CDR2 is FYNNEI. This CDR3 is built from 14 residues. A deep-level run was used for the assay. The authors' processing: ImmunoSEQ output lacked quality scores and full-length reads, limiting matched filtering. The repertoire was sequenced with immunoSEQ multiplex PCR; TCRdb's copy has only in-frame clones and lacks some. V and J calls and clone size are given by that table; D and trimming were obtained from the DNA. Here the sample spans about 820,000 clones, almost 95% being singletons. CD45RO-negative CD8 cells positively selected for CCR7 made up the naive population, which excluded terminally differentiated effector memory CD45RA+ cells. The donors, healthy adults who were HIV-negative, had experienced no recent acute infections or vaccinations. In the case of this clone: Its antigen is unknown.

The origin of this receptor is a man aged 30 to 39 in good health. Sequencing was carried out using naive CD8+ T cells sorted from blood. The chain is built from TRBV2 and TRBJ2-7; 11 nucleotides match TRBD2. The CDR3 here is CASSGGLAAYEQYF. Written as DNA, the CDR3 is TGTGCCAGCAGTGGGGGACTAGCGGCCTACGAGCAGTACTTC.